The clone carrying this TCR beta chain was seen once. Antigen unknown. This record belongs to a study of cytomegalovirus exposure and HLA in healthy donors. Whole-study results and caveats: The majority of TCR sequences were rare, yet some public TCRs appeared in many donors. Reportedly, HLA-A and HLA-B alleles of most subjects were accurately predicted from TCR beta.

Germline assignment: CDR1 MDHEN and CDR2 SYDVKM. This CDR3 is built from 16 residues. Trimming at V came to 4 bases and at J to 4 bases, leaving 11 bases not matched to a gene. PCR used 60 Vbeta primers and 13 Jbeta primers. Some clones are missing from TCRdb's copy, which holds only in-frame ones; the method was immunoSEQ multiplex PCR. The sample lists about 160,000 clones; about two thirds were seen once. The chain carries TRBV28 and TRBJ1-2, with 8 bases aligning to TRBD1. The TCR was taken from a woman under 40 in good health and CMV-seronegative. Sequencing input: PBMCs. CDR3 in amino acids: CASSSRTGRAFYGYTF. In nucleotides, the CDR3 is TGTGCCAGCAGTTCCCGGACAGGGAGGGCTTTCTATGGCTACACCTTC.